This TCR beta chain came from a study of monozygotic twins with inflammatory bowel disease. Study-wide results and limits: Sharing of clonotypes with others was lower in IBD patients than in healthy twins, and this was especially so with disease activity. IBD patients displayed reduced TCRbeta diversity (inverse Simpson) when set against healthy co-twins.

The TCR libraries each used total RNA (around 3,500 ng per library). From the 5' RACE reads, TCRdb lists one entry per CDR3 protein and no DNA. The sample table sets out 300,000 to 400,000 distinct CDR3 sequences. Details on this clonotype: Its antigen is undetermined.

The length of the CDR3 is 17 residues. In germline, CDR1 is SGHNT, CDR2 YENEEA. Each donor had more than 2 ml of blood drawn. The TCR sequence derives from a human donor with ulcerative colitis or Crohn's disease, or a healthy co-twin of an affected twin (not recorded which). The chain uses TRBV11-3 and TRBJ1-3. The specimen sequenced was blood. CDR3 sequence reads: CASSLLWFSTSGNTIYF.